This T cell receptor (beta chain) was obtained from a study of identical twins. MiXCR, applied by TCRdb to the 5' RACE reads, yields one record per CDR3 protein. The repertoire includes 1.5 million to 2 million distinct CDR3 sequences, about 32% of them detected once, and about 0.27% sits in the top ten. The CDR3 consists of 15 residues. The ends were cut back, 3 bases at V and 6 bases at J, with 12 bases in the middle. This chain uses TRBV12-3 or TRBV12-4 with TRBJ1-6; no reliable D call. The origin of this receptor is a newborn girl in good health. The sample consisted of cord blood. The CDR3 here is CASSLEGRPNSPLHF. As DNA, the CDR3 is TGTGCCAGCAGTTTGGAGGGAAGGCCTAATTCACCCCTCCACTTT.